This TCR beta chain was obtained from a study of beta chain features in type 1 diabetes. General study findings and limits: Compared to healthy donors, patients appeared to have naive, central memory and Treg TCRB repertoires that were more alike. People with Type 1 diabetes carried modestly yet significantly shorter TCRB CDR3s in all four CD4+ subsets. A definitive answer on HLA type influencing TCRB rearrangement was not reached here.

The entirety of the isolated RNA underwent reverse transcription, so expressed TCRB transcripts were sequenced. Clones were sequenced by immunoSEQ multiplex PCR, and TCRdb holds only the in-frame ones, with some missing. Found here are 500,000 to 700,000 clones, around a sixth of them singletons; the top ten hold 0.093%. The CDR3 is 15 residues long. The J segment lost 5 bases and the V segment lost 5 bases, leaving 7 bases of the junction unmatched. Germline-derived CDR1 and CDR2 are LNHDA and SQIVND (reference sequence). For this clone: The antigen is undetermined.

Sequenced sample: naive CD4+ T cells from blood. The receptor's source is a man in his late teens or twenties in good health. V and J are TRBV19 and TRBJ1-5; 9 nucleotides agree with TRBD1. The DNA of the CDR3 is TGTGCCAGTAGTCTAAAAGGACAGGGGCATCAGCCCCAGCATTTT. It translates to CASSLKGQGHQPQHF.